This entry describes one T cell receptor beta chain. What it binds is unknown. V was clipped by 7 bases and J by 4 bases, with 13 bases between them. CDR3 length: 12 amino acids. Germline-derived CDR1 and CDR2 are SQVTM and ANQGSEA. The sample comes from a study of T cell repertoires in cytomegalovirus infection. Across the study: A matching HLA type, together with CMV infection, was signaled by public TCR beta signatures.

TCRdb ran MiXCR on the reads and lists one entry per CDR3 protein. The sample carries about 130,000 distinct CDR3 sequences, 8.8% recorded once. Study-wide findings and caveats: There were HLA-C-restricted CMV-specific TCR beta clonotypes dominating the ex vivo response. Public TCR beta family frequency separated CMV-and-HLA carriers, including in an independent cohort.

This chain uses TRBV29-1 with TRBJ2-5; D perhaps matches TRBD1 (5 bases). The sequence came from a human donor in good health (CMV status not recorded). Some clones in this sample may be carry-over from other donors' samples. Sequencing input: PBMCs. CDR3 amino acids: CSASRESETQYF. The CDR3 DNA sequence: TGCAGCGCCTCCAGGGAATCAGAGACCCAGTACTTC.